What follows is one T cell receptor beta chain and its context. The entry originates in a study of radiation and T cells in renal cell carcinoma. Sequenced by immunoSEQ multiplex PCR; TCRdb stores in-frame clones only, minus some. The data hold just over 150,000 clones, with about 87% observed a single time. With 5 bases clipped from V and 5 bases from J, the junction kept 9 bases outside the gene matches. The CDR3 is 15 residues long. The germline CDR1 and CDR2 sequences are MGHDK and SYGVNS. Time point given: blood 2 weeks post-SBRT. Treatment indicated: 15 Gy SBRT to primary tumor, nephrectomy 4 weeks later.

Material: blood, obtained from a patient whose treatment included radiotherapy and nephrectomy. The sequence derives from a woman aged 50 to 60 with renal cell carcinoma. V usage is TRBV25-1 and J usage is TRBJ2-5, with 9 bases lining up with TRBD2. The CDR3, as DNA: TGTGCCAGCAGTACGGCTAGCGGGGCCCGGGAGACCCAGTACTTC. It is translated as CASSTASGARETQYF. Full variable domain (outside the CDR3, taken from reference TRBV25-1 and TRBJ2-5): EADIYQTPRYLVIGTGKKITLECSQTMGHDKMYWYQQDPGMELHLIHYSYGVNSTEKGDLSSESTVSRIRTEHFPLTLESARPSHTSQYLCASSTASGARETQYFGPGTRLLVL.